This TCR beta chain was documented in a study of T cell changes during pregnancy in multiple sclerosis. Libraries were prepared by immunoSEQ multiplex PCR; TCRdb keeps only in-frame clonotypes and omits some of them. Among about 42,000 clones listed, nearly 90% were seen once. From germline, CDR1 is SGHNT and CDR2 YYREEE (reference sequence). The CDR3 runs to 14 residues. The V and J ends lost 1 base and 3 bases respectively, with 10 bases between them. The TCR was taken from a female donor with multiple sclerosis, enrolled in a pregnancy study. This rearrangement joins TRBV5-4 to TRBJ1-2, with a possible D match to TRBD1 (6 bases). The source material was CD4+ T cells from peripheral blood mononuclear cells, sampled after pregnancy. CDR3 protein: CASSLRSGDYGYTF. In nucleotides, the CDR3 is TGTGCCAGCAGCTTGAGGTCAGGGGACTATGGCTACACCTTC. The variable domain in full, with the rest retrieved from reference TRBV5-4 and TRBJ1-2, is ETGVTQSPTHLIKTRGQQVTLRCSSQSGHNTVSWYQQALGQGPQFIFQYYREEENGRGNFPPRFSGLQFPNYSSELNVNALELDDSALYLCASSLRSGDYGYTFGSGTRLTVV.